The 31 T cell receptor beta chains in this list originate from one sample, sequenced in a study of identical twins. TCRdb itself ran the 5' RACE reads through MiXCR, one entry per CDR3 protein. Seen here are a few hundred thousand distinct CDR3 sequences, roughly 9.5% observed once, and the top ten hold 2.5% to 3%. The sample was also reused in another study, on yellow fever vaccine responses in identical twins.

What was sequenced was PBMCs. These TCRs come from a woman in her late teens or twenties in good health.

This clonotype has ten or more counts. The chain carries TRBV12-3 or TRBV12-4 and TRBJ1-5; no clear D gene. The CDR3 consists of 12 residues. V shed 9 bases and J shed 4 bases, with 10 bases lying between them. The CDR3 nucleotides are TGTGCCAGGGAACAAACGAATCAGCCCCAGCATTTT. It specifies CAREQTNQPQHF.

Many counts were recorded for this clonotype. J is TRBJ2-1 and V is TRBV11-2; the D gene could be TRBD1 or TRBD2 (5 bases each). Germline assignment: CDR1 SGHAT and CDR2 FQNNGV. This CDR3 has 15 amino acids. V was shortened by 1 base and J by 9 bases, with 16 bases between the two germline ends. The CDR3 reads CASSLGRWGEGEQFF. The CDR3 region has the DNA TGTGCCAGCAGCTTAGGTCGTTGGGGCGAGGGTGAGCAGTTCTTC.

This clonotype occurred a few times. The V call is TRBV28, the J call TRBJ2-2; 9 positions match TRBD1. This CDR3 comprises 18 residues. Trimming took 5 bases from V and 0 from J; bases not matched to a gene: 10. From germline, CDR1 is MDHEN and CDR2 SYDVKM. For the CDR3, the DNA is TGTGCCAGCAGTCCGTCCGGGACAGGGATAACGAACACCGGGGAGCTGTTTTTT. This gives the protein CASSPSGTGITNTGELFF.

This clonotype was counted at least ten times. The chain combines TRBV12-3 or TRBV12-4 with TRBJ2-6; 11 bases are a match to TRBD2. J gave up 0 bases and V 7 bases, and 5 bases lay outside the gene matches. The CDR3 runs 17 residues. CDR3 sequence (DNA): TGTGCCAGCACAGGGACTAGCGGAGACTCTGGGGCCAACGTCCTGACTTTC. Protein product: CASTGTSGDSGANVLTF.

The V call is TRBV6-2 or TRBV6-3, the J call TRBJ2-4, with a possible D match to TRBD1 (6 bases). This CDR3 is 16 amino acids long. V was shortened by 0 bases and J by 5 bases, with 14 bases between the two germline ends. Germline values: CDR1 MNHEY, CDR2 SVGEGT. The CDR3: CASSYSASGQENIQYF. CDR3 in DNA: TGTGCCAGCAGTTACTCAGCTTCGGGACAAGAAAACATTCAGTACTTC.

CDR3 coding DNA: TGCGCCAGCAGCCCGGGACAGGGTTTGTACAATGAGCAGTTCTTC. Protein: CASSPGQGLYNEQFF. This rearrangement joins TRBV5-1 to TRBJ2-1, with 9 bases that match TRBD1. CDR1 SGHRS and CDR2 YFSETQ come from the germline V gene. Germline trimming cut 4 bases from V and 4 bases from J; bases unmatched to any gene: 6. The CDR3 extends over 15 amino acids.

In this sample, this clonotype turned up a few times. The chain uses TRBV5-1 and TRBJ2-2; D gene ambiguous. The germline CDR1 and CDR2 sequences are SGHRS and YFSETQ. V gave up 4 bases and J gave up 1 base, with 14 bases separating them. CDR3 length: 16 amino acids. CDR3 nucleotides: TGCGCCAGCAGCCAACAACCCATTGGGAACACCGGGGAGCTGTTTTTT. Protein sequence: CASSQQPIGNTGELFF.

The table lists this clonotype with a few counts. This chain links TRBV2 with TRBJ2-3, with D perhaps TRBD1 (6 bases). CDR1 and CDR2 (germline): SNHLY, FYNNEI. This CDR3 region has 15 residues. V was pared by 8 bases and J by 1 base, with 16 bases between. The CDR3 nucleotides are TGTGCCAGCTACCTTGGACAGTTCGGCACAGATACGCAGTATTTT. Amino acids: CASYLGQFGTDTQYF. Supplemented by reference TRBV2 and TRBJ2-3, the full variable domain reads EPEVTQTPSHQVTQMGQEVILRCVPISNHLYFYWYRQILGQKVEFLVSFYNNEISEKSEIFDDQFSVERPDGSNFTLKIRSTKLEDSAMYFCASYLGQFGTDTQYFGPGTRLTVL.

V and J are TRBV4-1 and TRBJ2-3; D is ambiguous. With 4 bases removed from V and 8 bases from J, the gap between germline ends came to 4 bases. The CDR3 contains 10 residues. Germline values: CDR1 MGHRA, CDR2 YSYEKL. This CDR3 is CASSPPTQYF. The CDR3 bases are TGCGCCAGCAGCCCCCCTACGCAGTATTTT.

This clonotype was seen at least ten times. This sequence joins TRBV28 and TRBJ2-4; the D is unclear. V gave up 3 bases and J gave up 5 bases, with 8 bases separating them. Germline CDR1 is MDHEN and CDR2 is SYDVKM. The CDR3 has 13 amino acids. The CDR3, as DNA: TGTGCCAGCAGTTTGGGTGGGGAAAACATTCAGTACTTC. Protein sequence: CASSLGGENIQYF.

In this sample, this clonotype turned up many times. The V call is TRBV5-1, the J call TRBJ2-2; D is unclear. CDR1 and CDR2 (germline): SGHRS, YFSETQ. This CDR3 is built from 15 residues. The V end was cut by 6 bases, the J end by 0 bases, with 12 bases between. In DNA, the CDR3 is TGCGCCAGCACGACCTGGGTCCCGAACACCGGGGAGCTGTTTTTT. Amino acid sequence: CASTTWVPNTGELFF.

The table lists this clonotype with many counts. The rearrangement joins TRBV4-2 to TRBJ2-7; TRBD2 matches at 8 bases. V was pared by 0 bases and J by 2 bases, with 6 bases of the junction left unmatched. Germline V gene sequence: CDR1 LGHNA, CDR2 YNFKEQ. The CDR3 totals 16 residues. The CDR3: CASSQDPSGGTYEQYF. The CDR3 DNA follows: TGTGCCAGCAGCCAAGATCCCAGCGGGGGAACCTACGAGCAGTACTTC.

The chain is built from TRBV4-3 and TRBJ2-5, with 9 positions matching TRBD1. The V and J ends lost 10 bases and 2 bases, in that order; junction bases with no gene match: 8. The germline CDR1 and CDR2 sequences are LGHNA and YSLEER. The length of the CDR3 is 14 residues. CDR3 loop: CATDRGRPQETQYF. As DNA, the CDR3 is TGCGCCACGGACAGGGGACGACCGCAAGAGACCCAGTACTTC.

Here the CDR3 reads CASRETSGTRTDTQYF. In DNA form, the CDR3 reads TGCGCCAGCAGGGAAACTAGCGGGACCCGGACAGATACGCAGTATTTT. The chain links TRBV5-1 to TRBJ2-3; 10 positions match TRBD2. The CDR3 is made up of 16 amino acids. Trimming removed 5 bases from V and 3 bases from J; junction bases left unmatched: 9. Germline-derived CDR1 and CDR2 are SGHRS and YFSETQ. Filled out from reference TRBV5-1 and TRBJ2-3, the complete variable domain reads KAGVTQTPRYLIKTRGQQVTLSCSPISGHRSVSWYQQTPGQGLQFLFEYFSETQRNKGNFPGRFSGRQFSNSRSEMNVSTLELGDSALYLCASRETSGTRTDTQYFGPGTRLTVL.

The V call is TRBV4-3, the J call TRBJ1-6; 7 bases agree with TRBD1. Germline assignment: CDR1 LGHNA and CDR2 YSLEER. With V trimmed by 0 bases and J by 7 bases, 3 bases remained unmatched. The CDR3 sequence is 15 residues long. CDR3 region: CASSQDLGQNSPLHF. The CDR3 DNA reads as TGCGCCAGCAGCCAAGATCTGGGACAGAATTCACCCCTCCACTTT.

There are many counts of this clonotype. The rearrangement links TRBV29-1 to TRBJ2-3; no firm D call. The CDR3 totals 11 residues. The germline V and J ends were trimmed by 7 bases and 5 bases, with 10 bases remaining between them. Looked up from germline, CDR1 is SQVTM and CDR2 is ANQGSEA. The CDR3: CSGATRDTQYF. In DNA, the CDR3 is TGCAGCGGGGCGACCCGAGATACGCAGTATTTT.

This clonotype was seen only a few times. V gene TRBV20-1 combines with J gene TRBJ2-7; tentative D call: TRBD1 (6 bases). V was shortened by 6 bases and J by 3 bases, with 18 bases between the two germline ends. The CDR3 extends over 14 amino acids. Germline V lookup: CDR1 DFQATT, CDR2 SNEGSKA (reference sequence). This chain's CDR3 is CSAKDQQGLYEQYF. The CDR3 DNA reads TGCAGTGCAAAAGACCAACAGGGCCTCTACGAGCAGTACTTC.

This chain links TRBV20-1 with TRBJ2-7; D unresolved. CDR3 size: 14 residues. CDR1 and CDR2 (germline): DFQATT, SNEGSKA (reference sequence). The V and J ends lost 0 bases and 3 bases respectively, with 12 bases between them. Written as DNA, the CDR3 is TGCAGTGCTAGAGATCTAAGGTCAAACTACGAGCAGTACTTC. It codes for CSARDLRSNYEQYF.

This clonotype was recorded many times. The gene calls are TRBV20-1 and TRBJ2-3; D is unresolved. Looked up from germline, CDR1 is DFQATT and CDR2 is SNEGSKA (reference sequence). The CDR3 runs to 13 residues. Trimming left V 1 base short and J 0 bases short, with 5 bases between. DNA of the CDR3: TGCAGTGCTAGAGGGCCGAGCACAGATACGCAGTATTTT. Translated, it gives CSARGPSTDTQYF.

This clonotype was counted at least ten times. The genes are TRBV6-5 and TRBJ2-7, with D perhaps matching TRBD2 (7 bases). The V and J ends lost 2 bases and 2 bases respectively, with 10 bases between them. Germline values: CDR1 MNHEY, CDR2 SVGAGI. This CDR3 has 14 residues. The CDR3 loop reads CASSYGGGAYEQYF. CDR3 DNA: TGTGCCAGCAGTTACGGAGGGGGGGCCTACGAGCAGTACTTC.

The chain employs TRBV4-3 and TRBJ2-4, with TRBD2 identical over 7 bases. V shed 0 bases, J shed 1 base, and the junction held 6 bases outside the gene matches. CDR1 is LGHNA, CDR2 YSLEER, per germline. The CDR3 runs 17 residues. Here the CDR3 reads CASSQDQAGLAKNIQYF. The CDR3 bases are TGCGCCAGCAGCCAAGATCAAGCGGGGTTGGCCAAAAACATTCAGTACTTC.

This clonotype was observed a few times. CDR3 sequence reads: CASSPSGLAGQETQYF. CDR3 sequence (DNA): TGTGCCAGCAGCCCCTCCGGACTAGCGGGACAAGAGACCCAGTACTTC. The V call is TRBV3-1, the J call TRBJ2-5; 12 positions agree with TRBD2. Germline loops: CDR1 LGHDT, CDR2 YNNKEL (reference sequence). The V segment lost 4 bases and the J segment 2 bases; nucleotides outside the gene matches: 5. The CDR3 sequence is 16 residues long.

This clonotype was observed a few times. The chain couples TRBV18 to TRBJ2-7; D is perhaps TRBD1 or TRBD2 (5 bases each). The CDR3 sequence is 15 residues long. V dropped 0 bases and J dropped 7 bases, with 16 bases sitting between them. Germline CDR1 KGHSH, CDR2 LQKENI. CDR3 sequence reads: CASSPPSITRGEQYF. Written as DNA, the CDR3 is TGTGCCAGCTCACCACCTTCTATTACTAGGGGTGAGCAGTACTTC.

This clonotype was counted many times. The chain joins TRBV5-1 to TRBJ2-1; D is perhaps TRBD2 (6 bases). V was clipped by 7 bases and J by 0 bases, with 11 bases between them. In germline, CDR1 is SGHRS, CDR2 YFSETQ. The CDR3 has 14 residues. The CDR3 is CASGVGSSYNEQFF. CDR3 bases: TGCGCCAGCGGGGTCGGGAGCTCCTACAATGAGCAGTTCTTC.

The DNA for the CDR3 is TGTGCCAGGGGACGGGACACCGGGGAGCTGTTTTTT. Protein sequence: CARGRDTGELFF. The chain combines TRBV6-5 with TRBJ2-2; D is perhaps TRBD1 or TRBD2 (5 bases each). V was clipped by 9 bases and J by 3 bases, with 8 bases between them. CDR1 is MNHEY and CDR2 is SVGAGI in the germline V gene. This CDR3 contains 12 residues.

The table lists this clonotype with many counts. This chain joins TRBV5-1 and TRBJ2-1; D is perhaps TRBD1 (6 bases). V was pared by 3 bases and J by 7 bases, with 20 bases between. The CDR3 runs to 16 residues. Germline CDR1 reads SGHRS; CDR2 reads YFSETQ. As DNA, the CDR3 is TGCGCCAGCAGCTCCCAAACCCAGGGGAGTCTGAATGAGCAGTTCTTC. Residues: CASSSQTQGSLNEQFF.

This clonotype occurred many times. This rearrangement joins TRBV11-2 to TRBJ2-5, with D perhaps TRBD2 (6 bases). V was clipped by 1 base and J by 5 bases, with 14 bases between them. Germline lookup yields CDR1 SGHAT and CDR2 FQNNGV. CDR3 size: 15 residues. The CDR3 is CASSLVRDLGETQYF. The CDR3, as DNA: TGTGCCAGCAGCTTAGTGCGGGACCTGGGGGAGACCCAGTACTTC. The full variable domain, its missing parts supplied by reference TRBV11-2 and TRBJ2-5, is EAGVAQSPRYKIIEKRQSVAFWCNPISGHATLYWYQQILGQGPKLLIQFQNNGVVDDSQLPKDRFSAERLKGVDSTLKIQPAKLEDSAVYLCASSLVRDLGETQYFGPGTRLLVL.

This clonotype was detected only a few times. The chain employs TRBV12-3 or TRBV12-4 and TRBJ2-7; D call uncertain. The CDR3 has 16 residues. V was trimmed by 2 bases and J by 3 bases, leaving 17 bases between them. This chain's CDR3 is CASSLRSGTSLYEQYF. CDR3 coding DNA: TGTGCCAGCAGTTTAAGGTCGGGTACGAGCCTCTACGAGCAGTACTTC.

This clonotype was picked up many times. V gene TRBV20-1 combines with J gene TRBJ2-4, with 9 bases fitting TRBD2. The CDR3 is made up of 14 amino acids. Losses at the gene ends were 2 bases for V and 4 bases for J; bases not matched to a gene: 3. Germline assignment: CDR1 DFQATT and CDR2 SNEGSKA (reference sequence). The CDR3 DNA reads as TGCAGTGCTAGATTAGCGGGGGATAAAAACATTCAGTACTTC. It is translated as CSARLAGDKNIQYF.

The chain joins TRBV14 to TRBJ2-1; TRBD2 matches 13 bases. Losses at the gene ends were 4 bases for V and 5 bases for J; bases not matched to a gene: 5. Germline CDR1 reads SGHDN; CDR2 reads FVKESK. This CDR3 is 16 amino acids long. The CDR3 DNA reads as TGTGCCAGCAGCCGACTAGCGGGGGGATATGACAATGAGCAGTTCTTC. Protein: CASSRLAGGYDNEQFF.

This rearrangement joins TRBV5-1 to TRBJ2-1; 10 nucleotides agree with TRBD1. The CDR3 contains 16 residues. The J segment lost 2 bases and the V segment lost 4 bases, leaving 6 bases of the junction unmatched. From germline, CDR1 is SGHRS and CDR2 YFSETQ. In DNA, the CDR3 is TGCGCCAGCAGCAACTCCGGGACAGGGGCCTACAATGAGCAGTTCTTC. This encodes CASSNSGTGAYNEQFF.